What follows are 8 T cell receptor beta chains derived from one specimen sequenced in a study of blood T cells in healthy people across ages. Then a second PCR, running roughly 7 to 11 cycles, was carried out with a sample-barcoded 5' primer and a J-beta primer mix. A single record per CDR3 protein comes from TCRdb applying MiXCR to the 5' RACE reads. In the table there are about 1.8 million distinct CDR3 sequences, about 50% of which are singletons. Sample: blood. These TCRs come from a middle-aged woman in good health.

CDR3 coding DNA: TGTGCCAGCAGCTTTCTCGGGAGCGGGGGGCTAAGCACAGATACGCAGTATTTT. This gives the protein CASSFLGSGGLSTDTQYF. V and J are TRBV11-1 and TRBJ2-3; 9 positions match TRBD2. Per the germline V gene, CDR1 is SGHAT and CDR2 is FQDESV (reference sequence). The ends lost 3 bases at V and 0 bases at J; junction bases unmatched: 10. This CDR3 is built from 18 residues.

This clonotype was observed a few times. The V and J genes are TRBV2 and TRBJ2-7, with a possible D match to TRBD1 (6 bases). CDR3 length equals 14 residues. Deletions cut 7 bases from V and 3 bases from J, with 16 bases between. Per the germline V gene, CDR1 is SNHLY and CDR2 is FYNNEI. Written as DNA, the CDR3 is TGTGCCAGCACCAAAGACAGGTTGGACTACGAGCAGTACTTC. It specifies CASTKDRLDYEQYF.

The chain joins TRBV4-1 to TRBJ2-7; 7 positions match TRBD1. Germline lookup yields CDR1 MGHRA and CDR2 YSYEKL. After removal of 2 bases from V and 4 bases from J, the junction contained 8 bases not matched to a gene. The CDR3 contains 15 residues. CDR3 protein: CASSQQDRVRYEQYF. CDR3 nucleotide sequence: TGCGCCAGCAGCCAACAAGACAGGGTTAGGTACGAGCAGTACTTC.

The CDR3 sequence: CASSFGAGDYGYTF. The CDR3 bases are TGTGCCAGCAGCTTTGGCGCCGGCGACTATGGCTACACCTTC. J is TRBJ1-2 and V is TRBV5-5; D not resolved. From germline, CDR1 is SGHKS and CDR2 YYEKEE (reference sequence). This CDR3 is 14 amino acids long. V shed 2 bases and J shed 3 bases, with 11 bases lying between them.

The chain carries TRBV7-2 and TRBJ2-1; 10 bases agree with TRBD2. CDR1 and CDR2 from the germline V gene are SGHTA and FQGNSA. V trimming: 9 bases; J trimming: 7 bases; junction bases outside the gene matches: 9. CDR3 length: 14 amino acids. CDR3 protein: CASWEGLAKNEQFF. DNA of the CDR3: TGTGCCAGTTGGGAGGGACTAGCGAAAAATGAGCAGTTCTTC.

CDR3 protein: CASSREGQQGNEQFF. Here the CDR3 DNA reads TGCGCCAGCAGCCGAGAGGGACAGCAGGGCAATGAGCAGTTCTTC. This chain joins TRBV4-1 and TRBJ2-1; 7 nucleotides line up with TRBD1. The V gene's germline CDR1 is MGHRA and CDR2 YSYEKL. This CDR3 spans 15 amino acids. V lost 4 bases to trimming and J lost 6 bases; unmatched junction nucleotides: 9.

The CDR3 sequence is CASSQTSGGAEEQYF. CDR3 nucleotides: TGTGCCAGCAGTCAAACTAGCGGGGGGGCCGAAGAGCAGTACTTC. The chain is built from TRBV12-3 or TRBV12-4 and TRBJ2-5; 13 bases agree with TRBD2. The CDR3 loop spans 15 amino acids. Trimming removed 5 bases from V and 11 bases from J; junction bases left unmatched: 11.

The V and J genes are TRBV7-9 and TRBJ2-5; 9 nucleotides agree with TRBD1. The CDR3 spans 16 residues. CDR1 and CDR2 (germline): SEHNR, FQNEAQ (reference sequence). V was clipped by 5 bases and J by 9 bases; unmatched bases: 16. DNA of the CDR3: TGTGCCAGCAGCCTGCCACTACAGGGGGCGAGGGGGGCCCAGTACTTC. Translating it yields CASSLPLQGARGAQYF.